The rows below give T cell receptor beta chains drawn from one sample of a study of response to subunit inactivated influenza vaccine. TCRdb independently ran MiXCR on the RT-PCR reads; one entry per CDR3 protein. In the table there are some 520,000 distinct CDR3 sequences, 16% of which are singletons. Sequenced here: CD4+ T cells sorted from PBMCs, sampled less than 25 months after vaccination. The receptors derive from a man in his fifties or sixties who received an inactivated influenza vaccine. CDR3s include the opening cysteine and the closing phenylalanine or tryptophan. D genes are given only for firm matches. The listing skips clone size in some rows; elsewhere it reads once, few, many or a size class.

CDR3 DNA: TGTGCCAGCACCTCCGGGACAGGGTACACCGGGGAGCTGTTTTTT; CDR3 protein: CASTSGTGYTGELFF; D gene: TRBD1; J gene: TRBJ2-2; V gene: TRBV2; clone size: NA
CDR3 DNA: TGTGCCAGCAGGTTACAAGACTCTGGAAACACCATATATTTT; CDR3 protein: CASRLQDSGNTIYF; D gene: NA; J gene: TRBJ1-3; V gene: TRBV2; clone size: few
CDR3 DNA: TGTGCCAGCAGATCCCCGGGACCTCGCTCAGATACGCAGTATTTT; CDR3 protein: CASRSPGPRSDTQYF; D gene: NA; J gene: TRBJ2-3; V gene: TRBV7-2; clone size: few
CDR3 DNA: TGCGCCAGCAGTGAGTCGCCTGCGGTGGCCTACGAGCAGTACTTC; CDR3 protein: CASSESPAVAYEQYF; D gene: NA; J gene: TRBJ2-7; V gene: TRBV10-2; clone size: NA
CDR3 DNA: TGTGCCAGCAGCATCAGGGGGCGCGGGTCCTACGAGCAGTACTTC; CDR3 protein: CASSIRGRGSYEQYF; D gene: TRBD1; J gene: TRBJ2-7; V gene: TRBV5-6; clone size: NA
CDR3 DNA: TGTGCCAGCAGCTTTTCACAGTCCGAACCGTTCTTC; CDR3 protein: CASSFSQSEPFF; D gene: NA; J gene: TRBJ2-1; V gene: TRBV11-2; clone size: many
CDR3 DNA: TGCGCCAGCAGCCAAGATGGACTAGCGGCCTTCACCGGGGAGCTGTTTTTT; CDR3 protein: CASSQDGLAAFTGELFF; D gene: TRBD2; J gene: TRBJ2-2; V gene: TRBV4-1; clone size: few
CDR3 DNA: TGTGCCAGCAGCTTAGGACCCGACACCTTTCCACCCCTCCACTTT; CDR3 protein: CASSLGPDTFPPLHF; D gene: NA; J gene: TRBJ1-6; V gene: TRBV7-2; clone size: NA
CDR3 DNA: TGTGCCAGCAGAACCGGGACAGGGAGGGGGACGTCCTGGGAGTTCTGTTACAATGAGCAGTTCTTC; CDR3 protein: CASRTGTGRGTSWEFCYNEQFF; D gene: NA; J gene: TRBJ2-1; V gene: TRBV21-1; clone size: few
CDR3 DNA: TGTGCCAGCAGTTACTTCGGCAGCCCCTCTGGAAACACCATATATTTT; CDR3 protein: CASSYFGSPSGNTIYF; D gene: NA; J gene: TRBJ1-3; V gene: TRBV6-2/TRBV6-3; clone size: NA
CDR3 DNA: TGCGCCAGCAGCATTGGACGGACAGTCATGAACACTGAAGCTTTCTTT; CDR3 protein: CASSIGRTVMNTEAFF; D gene: NA; J gene: TRBJ1-1; V gene: TRBV5-1; clone size: NA
CDR3 DNA: TGTGCCAGCAGCTTAGCAAGGGAGCAATACCCTGGGGCCAACGTCCTGACTTTC; CDR3 protein: CASSLAREQYPGANVLTF; D gene: NA; J gene: TRBJ2-6; V gene: TRBV7-2; clone size: NA
CDR3 DNA: TGTGCCAGCACCACGGGACTAGCCTACAATGAGCAGTTCTTC; CDR3 protein: CASTTGLAYNEQFF; D gene: TRBD2; J gene: TRBJ2-1; V gene: TRBV11-2; clone size: NA
CDR3 DNA: TGTGCCACCAGCGATCTAGTGGGGTTCAACCCGCAATTC; CDR3 protein: CATSDLVGFNPQF; D gene: NA; J gene: TRBJ2-1; V gene: TRBV15; clone size: NA
CDR3 DNA: TGTGCCTGGAGTGTGGGGGGGGGGCCGGCAGATACGCAGTATTTT; CDR3 protein: CAWSVGGGPADTQYF; D gene: NA; J gene: TRBJ2-3; V gene: TRBV30; clone size: NA
CDR3 DNA: TGCGCCAGCAGCCCCGGGGGCGCCCAGACCTACGAGCAGTACTTC; CDR3 protein: CASSPGGAQTYEQYF; D gene: NA; J gene: TRBJ2-7; V gene: TRBV5-1; clone size: NA
CDR3 DNA: TGTGCCAGCAGCCGGGACAGCCAGGCCGTCTATGGCTACACCTTC; CDR3 protein: CASSRDSQAVYGYTF; D gene: TRBD1; J gene: TRBJ1-2; V gene: TRBV6-1; clone size: few
CDR3 DNA: TGTGCCAGCAGCTTAGGACAGGAGACGGATACGCAGTATTTT; CDR3 protein: CASSLGQETDTQYF; D gene: TRBD1; J gene: TRBJ2-3; V gene: TRBV7-3; clone size: NA
CDR3 DNA: TGTGCCAGCAGCGGCCGGACAGGGATGAACACCATATATTTT; CDR3 protein: CASSGRTGMNTIYF; D gene: TRBD1; J gene: TRBJ1-3; V gene: TRBV7-2; clone size: NA
CDR3 DNA: TGTGCCAGCAGCTTAGGCGGGGAGGAGCTGTTTTTT; CDR3 protein: CASSLGGEELFF; D gene: NA; J gene: TRBJ2-2; V gene: TRBV7-9; clone size: NA
CDR3 DNA: TGTGCCAGCTGTAGGAGACAGTATTCCTACGAGCAGTACTTC; CDR3 protein: CASCRRQYSYEQYF; D gene: NA; J gene: TRBJ2-7; V gene: TRBV6-2/TRBV6-3; clone size: few
CDR3 DNA: TGCAGTGCTTTAGGGCAGGGGTCCACCTACGAGCAGTACTTC; CDR3 protein: CSALGQGSTYEQYF; D gene: NA; J gene: TRBJ2-7; V gene: TRBV20-1; clone size: NA
CDR3 DNA: TGCGCCAGCAGCTTGGTGGGCCTCCTGAACACTGAAGCTTTCTTT; CDR3 protein: CASSLVGLLNTEAFF; D gene: NA; J gene: TRBJ1-1; V gene: TRBV5-1; clone size: few
CDR3 DNA: TGCAGCGTGGGGACAGGGAGGGAGACCCAGTACTTC; CDR3 protein: CSVGTGRETQYF; D gene: TRBD1; J gene: TRBJ2-5; V gene: TRBV29-1; clone size: many
CDR3 DNA: TGTGCCAGCAGTTTAGCGGGACAGGGTGGGAATCAGCCCCAGCATTTT; CDR3 protein: CASSLAGQGGNQPQHF; D gene: TRBD1; J gene: TRBJ1-5; V gene: TRBV12-3/TRBV12-4; clone size: few
CDR3 DNA: TGCAGTGCTAGAAGTTCGGGGTCCACTGAAGCTTTCTTT; CDR3 protein: CSARSSGSTEAFF; D gene: NA; J gene: TRBJ1-1; V gene: TRBV20-1; clone size: NA
CDR3 DNA: TGTGCCAGCAGCAGGACAGGCGGGCAGCCCCAGCATTTT; CDR3 protein: CASSRTGGQPQHF; D gene: TRBD1; J gene: TRBJ1-5; V gene: TRBV12-3/TRBV12-4; clone size: many
CDR3 DNA: TGTGCCAGCAGCCCCCGTAACGGGGGCCGAGAGACCCAGTACTTC; CDR3 protein: CASSPRNGGRETQYF; D gene: NA; J gene: TRBJ2-5; V gene: TRBV7-2; clone size: many
CDR3 DNA: TGTGCCAGCGGGGGGGAGTGGGGCACAGATACGCAGTATTTT; CDR3 protein: CASGGEWGTDTQYF; D gene: TRBD2; J gene: TRBJ2-3; V gene: TRBV7-2; clone size: NA
CDR3 DNA: TGTGCCAGCAGCCCCCACGGGACCTTTACTAGCGGGAAGCGCCAATCCTACGAGCAGTACTTC; CDR3 protein: CASSPHGTFTSGKRQSYEQYF; D gene: TRBD2; J gene: TRBJ2-7; V gene: TRBV9; clone size: few
CDR3 DNA: TGCGCCAGCAGCTTGAATGGACAGGGGAACACCGGGGAGCTGTTTTTT; CDR3 protein: CASSLNGQGNTGELFF; D gene: TRBD1; J gene: TRBJ2-2; V gene: TRBV5-1; clone size: few
CDR3 DNA: TGTGCCAGCAGCCAGGTGTCGAACACTGAAGCTTTCTTT; CDR3 protein: CASSQVSNTEAFF; D gene: NA; J gene: TRBJ1-1; V gene: TRBV7-2; clone size: NA
CDR3 DNA: TGCGCCAGCAGCTTGGCCCCGGACAGGAACACTGAAGCTTTCTTT; CDR3 protein: CASSLAPDRNTEAFF; D gene: NA; J gene: TRBJ1-1; V gene: TRBV5-1; clone size: few
CDR3 DNA: TGTGCCAGCAGTCGTAGCGGGGGAGATACACAGTATTTT; CDR3 protein: CASSRSGGDTQYF; D gene: TRBD2; J gene: TRBJ2-3; V gene: TRBV6-6; clone size: NA
CDR3 DNA: TGCGCCAGCAGCTTAGAATACACCCGTGACAATGAGCAGTTCTTC; CDR3 protein: CASSLEYTRDNEQFF; D gene: NA; J gene: TRBJ2-1; V gene: TRBV5-1; clone size: NA
CDR3 DNA: TGTGCCAGCAGCATACCTAGCGGGTCTCCAAATAATGAGCAGTTCTTC; CDR3 protein: CASSIPSGSPNNEQFF; D gene: TRBD2; J gene: TRBJ2-1; V gene: TRBV6-1; clone size: NA
CDR3 DNA: TGCAGCGCTTCCTCGTATGAGCAGTTCTTC; CDR3 protein: CSASSYEQFF; D gene: NA; J gene: TRBJ2-1; V gene: TRBV29-1; clone size: few
CDR3 DNA: TGCGCCAGCAGCTTGGGGGGACGGAGCTCCTACAATGAGCAGTTCTTC; CDR3 protein: CASSLGGRSSYNEQFF; D gene: NA; J gene: TRBJ2-1; V gene: TRBV5-1; clone size: many
CDR3 DNA: TGTGCCAGCAGTTTCCATCGGGGCCATCAGGGAAACACCATATATTTT; CDR3 protein: CASSFHRGHQGNTIYF; D gene: NA; J gene: TRBJ1-3; V gene: TRBV27; clone size: many
CDR3 DNA: TGCAGCGTTCAAAGGCTTACTGGACAGAGCACAGATACGCAGTATTTT; CDR3 protein: CSVQRLTGQSTDTQYF; D gene: NA; J gene: TRBJ2-3; V gene: TRBV29-1; clone size: few
CDR3 DNA: TGCAGTGCTCCTACTAGGACTAGCGGGAGACTCTACGAGCAGTACTTC; CDR3 protein: CSAPTRTSGRLYEQYF; D gene: TRBD2; J gene: TRBJ2-7; V gene: TRBV20-1; clone size: few
CDR3 DNA: TGTGCCAGCAGCAACAACAAGGGGGCCCAGTACTTC; CDR3 protein: CASSNNKGAQYF; D gene: NA; J gene: TRBJ2-5; V gene: TRBV21-1; clone size: NA
CDR3 DNA: TGCGCCAGCAGCCCTTCGACAGGGGGCCTACTCCACTTT; CDR3 protein: CASSPSTGGLLHF; D gene: TRBD1; J gene: TRBJ1-6; V gene: TRBV5-1; clone size: many
CDR3 DNA: TGCGCCAGCAGTGAGTTTCAGGGAGGCGGCTACACCTTC; CDR3 protein: CASSEFQGGGYTF; D gene: NA; J gene: TRBJ1-2; V gene: TRBV10-2; clone size: few
CDR3 DNA: TGTGCCCTTAGCAGGGGGAATGACGAGCAGTACTTC; CDR3 protein: CALSRGNDEQYF; D gene: TRBD1; J gene: TRBJ2-7; V gene: TRBV7-9; clone size: NA
CDR3 DNA: TGTGCCAGCTCGTGGGGGGCGCAGGAGACCCAGTACTTC; CDR3 protein: CASSWGAQETQYF; D gene: NA; J gene: TRBJ2-5; V gene: TRBV12-3/TRBV12-4; clone size: few
CDR3 DNA: TGCAGTGCTAGGGGCCAGGTCGTCTCCACTGAAGCTTTCTTT; CDR3 protein: CSARGQVVSTEAFF; D gene: NA; J gene: TRBJ1-1; V gene: TRBV20-1; clone size: NA
CDR3 DNA: NA; CDR3 protein: CSVAGGTGEPFF; D gene: NA; J gene: TRBJ2-2; V gene: TRBV29-1; clone size: few
CDR3 DNA: TGTGCCAGCCGACTGACAGGGGGACTAGCAAATGAGCAGTTCTTC; CDR3 protein: CASRLTGGLANEQFF; D gene: NA; J gene: TRBJ2-1; V gene: TRBV12-3/TRBV12-4; clone size: many
CDR3 DNA: TGTGCCAGCAGCCAGAGGGACGGCCGGACTGAAGCTTTCTTT; CDR3 protein: CASSQRDGRTEAFF; D gene: NA; J gene: TRBJ1-1; V gene: TRBV4-2; clone size: many